This TCR beta chain was sequenced during a study of blood T cell repertoires in COVID-19. At the level of the study: Acute-phase and convalescent COVID-19 samples originated in the United States, Italy and Spain.

The germline V and J ends were trimmed by 4 bases and 9 bases, with 19 bases remaining between them. Germline V CDR1 and CDR2: LNHDA, SQIVND (reference sequence). The CDR3 totals 15 residues. Per the original methods: Cell counts per sample came from amplifying reference gene primers. The table came from immunoSEQ multiplex PCR; TCRdb's copy has only in-frame clones and leaves some out. That table is the source of V, J and clone size, and D and trimming were worked out from the DNA. Here the sample spans roughly 170,000 clones, about four fifths being singletons. Sequencing was carried out using peripheral blood. This receptor was taken from a human donor in a cohort sampled during active COVID-19. The V and J genes are TRBV19 and TRBJ1-5, with a possible D match to TRBD1 (5 bases). The CDR3 DNA reads as TGTGCCAGTAGTAAGGCGGGGGGGGACGGGTGGCCCCAGCATTTT. Its translation is CASSKAGGDGWPQHF.